The entry below gives a single T cell receptor (beta chain) sequence along with its context. Trimming stripped 5 bases from V and 3 bases from J, with 3 bases between. This CDR3 is 11 amino acids long. Germline values: CDR1 SGHTA, CDR2 FQGNSA. This record belongs to a study of blood T cell repertoires in COVID-19. Study summary: From the United States, Italy and Spain came samples of acute and convalescent COVID-19. T cells, B-cell-depleted T cells, or PBMCs supplied cDNA or gDNA.

Source study methods: Using reference gene primer amplification, nucleated cell counts were estimated. Profiled with immunoSEQ multiplex PCR; TCRdb holds only in-frame clones, not every one. V, J and clone size reflect that table, while D and trimming were determined from the DNA. Of about 130,000 clones listed, approximately 87% were seen once; the top ten hold 3.5% to 4.5%. The sequenced material came from peripheral blood. The source is a woman aged 55 to 70 with acute or convalescent COVID-19. The chain recombines TRBV7-2 with TRBJ2-3; D gene ambiguous. In DNA, the CDR3 is TGTGCCAGCAGCCCTACAGATACGCAGTATTTT. Protein: CASSPTDTQYF.